The 27 T cell receptor beta chains below come from one sample, sequenced in a study of cytotoxic CD8 clonotypes in ibrutinib-treated CLL. The table came from immunoSEQ multiplex PCR; TCRdb's copy has only in-frame clones and leaves some out. Of tens of thousands of clones detected, 55% to 75% appear once; the ten largest clones hold about 13%. The sequenced sample was PBMCs, obtained after 12 months of ibrutinib treatment. The receptors derive from a human donor with chronic lymphocytic leukemia.

The chain couples TRBV5-5 to TRBJ2-3; D may be TRBD1 (7 bases). The V gene's germline CDR1 is SGHKS and CDR2 YYEKEE (reference sequence). The ends were cut back, 5 bases at V and 2 bases at J, with 18 bases in the middle. This CDR3 comprises 16 residues. CDR3 DNA: TGTGCCAGCAGTTCCCCGCGGGACAGTAACACAGATACGCAGTATTTT. Residues: CASSSPRDSNTDTQYF.

CDR3 sequence: CSFRDRVSNYGYTF. The CDR3 DNA sequence: TGCAGCTTCCGGGACAGGGTTTCTAACTATGGCTACACCTTC. The rearrangement joins TRBV29-1 to TRBJ1-2; the match to TRBD1 covers 9 bases. Germline V gene data show CDR1 as SQVTM and CDR2 as ANQGSEA. The J segment lost 0 bases and the V segment lost 8 bases, leaving 7 bases of the junction unmatched. CDR3 length equals 14 residues.

J is TRBJ2-1 and V is TRBV5-1, with 8 bases aligning to TRBD1. Per germline, CDR1 SGHRS and CDR2 YFSETQ. Losses at the gene ends were 4 bases for V and 10 bases for J; bases not matched to a gene: 4. CDR3 length equals 12 residues. The CDR3, as DNA: TGCGCCAGCAGCCTCGACAGGGGAGAGCAGTTCTTC. Translation: CASSLDRGEQFF. The entire variable domain, with the rest obtained from reference TRBV5-1 and TRBJ2-1, is as follows: KAGVTQTPRYLIKTRGQQVTLSCSPISGHRSVSWYQQTPGQGLQFLFEYFSETQRNKGNFPGRFSGRQFSNSRSEMNVSTLELGDSALYLCASSLDRGEQFFGPGTRLTVL.

This chain uses TRBV6-5 with TRBJ1-5; the match to TRBD1 covers 8 bases. V shed 6 bases, J shed 3 bases, and the junction held 7 bases outside the gene matches. Germline V lookup: CDR1 MNHEY, CDR2 SVGAGI. The CDR3 has 15 residues. CDR3 sequence reads: CASRRTGRANQPQHF. CDR3 DNA: TGTGCCAGCAGGAGGACAGGGAGGGCCAATCAGCCCCAGCATTTT.

J is TRBJ2-1 and V is TRBV5-4, with D tentatively TRBD2 (6 bases). The CDR3 runs 15 residues. Trimming removed 5 bases at V and 3 bases at J, with 15 bases between. In germline, CDR1 is SGHNT, CDR2 YYREEE (reference sequence). CDR3 sequence: CASRDPGESYNEQFF. The CDR3 DNA reads TGTGCCAGCAGGGACCCGGGAGAAAGCTACAATGAGCAGTTCTTC.

V and J are TRBV7-2 and TRBJ1-2; TRBD1 might be the D (6 bases). Trimming took 1 base from V and 2 from J, leaving 11 bases between them. This CDR3 comprises 15 residues. Germline V gene data show CDR1 as SGHTA and CDR2 as FQGNSA. CDR3 sequence: CASSLEGDPNYGYTF. CDR3 coding DNA: TGTGCCAGCAGCTTAGAGGGGGACCCCAACTATGGCTACACCTTC.

The rearrangement joins TRBV6-5 to TRBJ1-4; TRBD1 matches 7 bases. The CDR3 sequence is 13 residues long. The germline V gene encodes CDR1 MNHEY and CDR2 SVGAGI. Trimming took 10 bases from V and 7 from J; bases not matched to a gene: 9. CDR3 sequence reads: CATKRQGAEKLFF. Here the CDR3 DNA reads TGTGCCACCAAACGACAGGGAGCTGAAAAACTGTTTTTT.

This clone occurred a few times. The chain carries TRBV2 and TRBJ1-2; D remains ambiguous. The CDR3 has 13 amino acids. Germline V lookup: CDR1 SNHLY, CDR2 FYNNEI. Trimming took 6 bases from V and 0 from J, leaving 8 bases between them. CDR3 region: CASSAATNYGYTF. The CDR3 region has the DNA TGTGCCAGCAGCGCAGCAACTAACTATGGCTACACCTTC.

This clone was seen a handful of times. One junction end disagrees with the germline gene, perhaps due to a read error. V usage is TRBV2 and J usage is TRBJ1-5, with a possible D match to TRBD1 (5 bases). Germline lookup yields CDR1 SNHLY and CDR2 FYNNEI. This CDR3 contains 14 residues. The CDR3 is CASREDGGGRPQHF. CDR3 DNA sequence: TGTGCCAGCAGGGAAGACGGTGGGGGGAGGCCCCAGCATTTT.

The chain links TRBV5-6 to TRBJ2-7; D call uncertain. From germline, CDR1 is SGHDT and CDR2 YYEEEE. V gave up 4 bases and J gave up 5 bases, with 13 bases separating them. The CDR3 is made up of 13 amino acids. In nucleotides, the CDR3 is TGTGCCAGCAGCATCGAACGGTTCGACGAGCAGTACTTC. Its protein is CASSIERFDEQYF.

In DNA form, the CDR3 reads TGCGCCAGCAGCTTGGCCACGTACCAAGAGACCCAGTACTTC. Protein: CASSLATYQETQYF. V gene TRBV5-1 combines with J gene TRBJ2-5; D is undetermined. Trimming shortened V by 0 bases and J by 0 bases, and 6 bases separated the two germline ends. The CDR3 runs to 14 residues. Germline V gene data show CDR1 as SGHRS and CDR2 as YFSETQ.

The rearrangement links TRBV7-2 to TRBJ2-3; D is unclear. CDR1 and CDR2 (germline): SGHTA, FQGNSA. V was cut by 4 bases and J by 2 bases, with 7 bases left in between. The CDR3 consists of 13 residues. CDR3 sequence reads: CASSYTYTDTQYF. In DNA form, the CDR3 reads TGTGCCAGCAGCTACACGTACACAGATACGCAGTATTTT.

This clone was counted only a few times. The V and J genes are TRBV7-8 and TRBJ2-7, with 8 bases that match TRBD2. The CDR3 is 14 residues long. Germline loops: CDR1 SGHVS, CDR2 FQNEAQ. The V and J ends lost 0 bases and 2 bases, in that order; junction bases with no gene match: 0. The CDR3 nucleotides read TGTGCCAGCAGCTTAGCGGGACTAGCCTACGAGCAGTACTTC. Its translation is CASSLAGLAYEQYF.

The V gene is TRBV7-2, the J gene TRBJ2-1; TRBD1 matches at 9 bases. In germline, CDR1 is SGHTA, CDR2 FQGNSA. The trim removed 4 bases at V and 0 bases at J, leaving 1 base unmatched. The CDR3 consists of 15 residues. This CDR3 reads CASSSGQGSYNEQFF. CDR3 DNA: TGTGCCAGCAGCTCGGGACAGGGCTCCTACAATGAGCAGTTCTTC.

The gene calls are TRBV10-1 and TRBJ2-3; TRBD2 might be the D (5 bases). Germline values: CDR1 WNHNN, CDR2 SYGVQD (reference sequence). The CDR3 has 14 amino acids. Trimming removed 5 bases at V and 4 bases at J, with 13 bases between. CDR3 DNA sequence: TGCGCCAGCAGTCCGGGGTCCACCTCAGATACGCAGTATTTT. Its translation: CASSPGSTSDTQYF.

V usage is TRBV19 and J usage is TRBJ2-5, with D tentatively TRBD1 (5 bases). Per the germline V gene, CDR1 is LNHDA and CDR2 is SQIVND (reference sequence). The CDR3 is 14 residues long. V gave up 1 base and J gave up 3 bases, with 9 bases separating them. The CDR3 reads CASSIVSREETQYF. CDR3 DNA: TGTGCCAGTAGTATAGTCTCCAGGGAAGAGACCCAGTACTTC.

The rearrangement uses TRBV19 and TRBJ1-3; tentatively, D is TRBD1 (5 bases). The V end was cut by 5 bases, the J end by 6 bases, with 14 bases between. Germline loops: CDR1 LNHDA, CDR2 SQIVND (reference sequence). This CDR3 has 14 residues. The CDR3 reads CASSAGHLKNTIYF. The CDR3 nucleotides are TGTGCCAGTAGTGCAGGACACCTTAAAAACACCATATATTTT.

V and J are TRBV14 and TRBJ2-3, with D unclear. The V end was cut by 3 bases, the J end by 2 bases, with 0 bases between. Germline lookup yields CDR1 SGHDN and CDR2 FVKESK. CDR3 size: 11 residues. The CDR3 protein is CASSHTDTQYF. DNA for the CDR3: TGTGCCAGCAGCCACACAGATACGCAGTATTTT.

The rearrangement uses TRBV5-1 and TRBJ2-3; D is uncertain. The V and J ends lost 0 bases and 2 bases respectively, with 13 bases between them. This CDR3 has 16 residues. Germline V gene sequence: CDR1 SGHRS, CDR2 YFSETQ. This CDR3 is CASSLGSTAITDTQYF. The CDR3 DNA is TGCGCCAGCAGCTTGGGTAGTACAGCAATCACAGATACGCAGTATTTT.

This clone was counted only a few times. The chain recombines TRBV1 with TRBJ1-3; TRBD1 was called by the table and not checked on the DNA. TRBV1 is flagged as a pseudogene. This CDR3 has 15 amino acids. CDR3 in amino acids: CTSSHPGGRGNTIYF. In DNA form, the CDR3 reads TGCACCAGCAGCCACCCAGGGGGTCGGGGAAACACCATATATTTT.

The CDR3 DNA reads as TGTGCCAGCAGTAAAGAGACAGGACCTGCAGATACGCAGTATTTT. This codes for CASSKETGPADTQYF. V is TRBV6-4 and J is TRBJ2-3, with a possible D match to TRBD1 (6 bases). The CDR3 totals 15 residues. Germline-derived CDR1 and CDR2 are MRHNA and SNTAGT. Trimming shortened V by 5 bases and J by 4 bases, and 16 bases separated the two germline ends.

This chain joins TRBV5-4 and TRBJ2-1; D perhaps matches TRBD2 (5 bases). Germline assignment: CDR1 SGHNT and CDR2 YYREEE (reference sequence). The V end lost 4 bases, the J end lost 1 base, and 12 bases lay between the germline ends. The CDR3 spans 15 residues. The DNA for the CDR3 is TGTGCCAGCAGCGGTACTAGTGGGTCCTACAATGAGCAGTTCTTC. Translation gives CASSGTSGSYNEQFF.

The genes are TRBV7-8 and TRBJ1-4, with D perhaps matching TRBD1 (6 bases). Germline values: CDR1 SGHVS, CDR2 FQNEAQ. Trimming removed 0 bases from V and 0 bases from J, with 8 bases in between. The CDR3 totals 16 residues. The CDR3 DNA reads TGTGCCAGCAGCTTAGCGGACAGTGCAACTAATGAAAAACTGTTTTTT. Its translation: CASSLADSATNEKLFF.

The rearrangement uses TRBV6-6 and TRBJ1-5, with D unresolved. CDR1 is MNHNY, CDR2 SVGAGI, per germline (reference sequence). The CDR3 sequence is 14 residues long. Trimming pared 1 base from V and 4 bases from J, leaving 8 bases between. CDR3 nucleotide sequence: TGTGCCAGCAGTTACTGGGGAGGAAATCAGCCCCAGCATTTT. The encoded protein is CASSYWGGNQPQHF.

The V call is TRBV30, the J call TRBJ1-1, with 11 nucleotides matching TRBD1. Germline-derived CDR1 and CDR2 are GTSNPN and SVGIG (reference sequence). V lost 6 bases to trimming and J lost 3 bases; unmatched junction nucleotides: 3. CDR3 length: 13 residues. CDR3 protein: CACGTGGDTEAFF. The CDR3 DNA reads as TGTGCCTGTGGGACAGGGGGGGACACTGAAGCTTTCTTT.

This rearrangement joins TRBV6-6 to TRBJ2-3; 10 bases map to TRBD2. The CDR3 is 13 residues long. J was trimmed by 5 bases and V by 4 bases; bases with no gene match: 0. Germline assignment: CDR1 MNHNY and CDR2 SVGAGI (reference sequence). The CDR3 DNA reads TGTGCCAGCAGTTTAGCGGGAGGAGATACGCAGTATTTT. Translating it yields CASSLAGGDTQYF.

This clone was observed a single time. The rearrangement joins TRBV5-4 to TRBJ2-4; TRBD2 might be the D (6 bases). CDR1 is SGHNT and CDR2 is YYREEE in the germline V gene (reference sequence). V was pared by 1 base and J by 5 bases, with 13 bases between. The CDR3 is 15 amino acids. CDR3 sequence (DNA): TGTGCCAGCAGCTTGTTCTTGGCTAGCGAAAACATTCAGTACTTC. Protein: CASSLFLASENIQYF.